The present T cell receptor beta chain was sequenced within a study of long-term antiretroviral therapy in people with HIV. The assay, immunoSEQ v3.0, was run at survey level. The sequencing target was about 35,000-55,000 T-cell genomes per sample. Clones were sequenced by immunoSEQ multiplex PCR, and TCRdb holds only the in-frame ones, with some missing. The sample lists tens of thousands of clones, around nine tenths occurring once. V was cut by 6 bases and J by 8 bases, with 10 bases left in between. Germline CDR1 is MNHEY and CDR2 is SVGAGI. The CDR3 contains 11 residues. The rearrangement links TRBV6-5 to TRBJ1-2, with D hard to call. This sample comprised unsorted PBMCs, obtained 0.1 years before starting antiretroviral therapy. The sequence derives from a woman in her forties or fifties with HIV. The CDR3 coding sequence is TGTGCCAGCAGGTCTCTCGGGGGCTACACCTTC. Its translation: CASRSLGGYTF.